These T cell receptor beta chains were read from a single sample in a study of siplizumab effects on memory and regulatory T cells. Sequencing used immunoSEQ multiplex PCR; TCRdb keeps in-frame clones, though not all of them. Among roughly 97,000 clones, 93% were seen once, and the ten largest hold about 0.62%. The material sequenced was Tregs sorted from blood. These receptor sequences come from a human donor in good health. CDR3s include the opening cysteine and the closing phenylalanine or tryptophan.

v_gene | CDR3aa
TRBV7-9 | CASSFRSGRENEQFF
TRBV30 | CAWSVGPADQYF
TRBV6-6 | CASRSRQGAYGGYTF
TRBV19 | CASSWGYNEQFF
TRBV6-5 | CASSLPGLERDTQYF
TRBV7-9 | CASSLEIGIDQPQHF
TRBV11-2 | CASSPRGAGSGGYTF
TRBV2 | CASAGHRPNTGELFF
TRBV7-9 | CASSYAGGSGNTIYF
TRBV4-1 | CASSLGQGANRGNQPQHF
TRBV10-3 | CAISVGFGTGVLMNTEAFF
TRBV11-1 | CASSSGGYGYTF
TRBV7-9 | CASSLRRGRGLSDTGELFF
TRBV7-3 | CASSLTGGRLEKLFF
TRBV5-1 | CASTRGVTSGRPQETQYF
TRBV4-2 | CASSHPGGRYEQYF
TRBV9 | CASSVVPRGLAGHEQFF
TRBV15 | CATSRDGLVTGEKLFF
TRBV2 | CASSEGGGLLEKLFF